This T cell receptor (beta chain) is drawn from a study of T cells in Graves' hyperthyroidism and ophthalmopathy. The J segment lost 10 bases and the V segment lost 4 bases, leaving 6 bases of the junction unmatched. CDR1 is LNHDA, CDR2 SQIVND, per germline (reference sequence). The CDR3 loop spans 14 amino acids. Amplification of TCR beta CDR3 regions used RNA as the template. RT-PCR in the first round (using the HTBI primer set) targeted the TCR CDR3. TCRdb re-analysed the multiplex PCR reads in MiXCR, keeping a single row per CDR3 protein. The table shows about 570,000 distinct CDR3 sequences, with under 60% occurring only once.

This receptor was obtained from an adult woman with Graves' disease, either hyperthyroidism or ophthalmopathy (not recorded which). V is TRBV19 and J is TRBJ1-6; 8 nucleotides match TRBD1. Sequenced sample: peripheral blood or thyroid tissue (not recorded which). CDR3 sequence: CASSTGQVGSPLHF. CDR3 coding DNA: TGTGCCAGTAGTACGGGACAGGTGGGATCACCCCTCCACTTT.